Listed here are 21 T cell receptor beta chains from one sample, sequenced in a study of T cells in Graves' hyperthyroidism and ophthalmopathy. Amplification of TCR beta CDR3 regions was performed using RNA transcripts as template. During a first-round RT-PCR of the TCR CDR3, the HTBI primer set was used. MiXCR, applied by TCRdb to the multiplex PCR reads, yields one record per CDR3 protein. The repertoire includes about 540,000 distinct CDR3 sequences, more than 45% of them detected once, and roughly 8.2% sits in the top ten. The material sequenced was peripheral blood or thyroid tissue (not recorded which). These receptor sequences come from a woman between 18 and 29 years old with Graves' hyperthyroidism.

On this clonotype itself: With a much larger clone just one base away, this may be a read error. The V and J genes are TRBV29-1 and TRBJ1-1, with 8 positions matching TRBD1. Germline loops: CDR1 SQVTM, CDR2 ANQGSEA. V dropped 1 base and J dropped 1; count of bases not matched to a gene: 2. The CDR3 contains 14 residues. The CDR3 region is CSVEAGTGNTEAFF. CDR3 coding DNA: TGCAGCGTTGAAGCCGGGACAGGGAACACTGAAGCTTTCTTT.

J is TRBJ2-5 and V is TRBV24-1, with 8 nucleotides matching TRBD1. The CDR3 extends over 15 amino acids. The J segment lost 3 bases and the V segment lost 3 bases, leaving 5 bases of the junction unmatched. Germline values: CDR1 KGHDR, CDR2 SFDVKD. The CDR3: CATSDARTGKETQYF. In nucleotides, the CDR3 is TGTGCCACCAGTGATGCTAGGACAGGGAAAGAGACCCAGTACTTC.

The V gene is TRBV29-1, the J gene TRBJ2-2; 8 nucleotides line up with TRBD1. The V gene end was trimmed by 7 bases and the J gene end by 4 bases; junction bases not matched to a gene: 8. Germline V gene sequence: CDR1 SQVTM, CDR2 ANQGSEA. The CDR3 is made up of 14 amino acids. The CDR3 sequence is CSALGQGTTGELFF. The CDR3 coding sequence is TGCAGCGCACTTGGACAGGGCACCACCGGGGAGCTGTTTTTT.

In this sample, this clonotype turned up many times. The chain employs TRBV19 and TRBJ2-7; 10 nucleotides align to TRBD1. With 5 bases clipped from V and 3 bases from J, the junction kept 1 base outside the gene matches. The germline gives CDR1 LNHDA, CDR2 SQIVND (reference sequence). There are 13 residues in the CDR3. The DNA for the CDR3 is TGTGCCAGTAGTGGGGACAGGGGCTACGAGCAGTACTTC. Translated: CASSGDRGYEQYF.

V is TRBV7-9 and J is TRBJ2-7; weak D call: TRBD2 (5 bases). This CDR3 region has 13 residues. V lost 7 bases to trimming and J lost 5 bases, with 15 bases between them. The germline V gene has CDR1 SEHNR and CDR2 FQNEAQ (reference sequence). This chain's CDR3 is CASTLRGLNEQYF. CDR3 sequence (DNA): TGTGCCAGCACCCTGAGAGGGCTCAACGAGCAGTACTTC.

As for this clonotype: A read error may explain this, as a much larger clone is one base away. The chain employs TRBV2 and TRBJ2-7; 14 bases are shared with TRBD2. This CDR3 comprises 15 residues. Germline CDR1 and CDR2: SNHLY and FYNNEI. The junction had 6 bases not matched to a gene; V was cut back by 6 bases and J by 5 bases. The DNA of the CDR3 is TGTGCCAGCAGCGCCCGGACTAGCGGGGGGCACGAGCAGTACTTC. It yields the protein CASSARTSGGHEQYF.

This clonotype was picked up many times. This chain connects TRBV10-3 to TRBJ2-5; TRBD2 aligns across 7 bases. This CDR3 spans 20 amino acids. With 3 bases clipped from V and 2 bases from J, the junction kept 21 bases outside the gene matches. Per the germline V gene, CDR1 is ENHRY and CDR2 is SYGVKD. CDR3 loop: CAISDPTRAWGIAGQETQYF. The CDR3 bases are TGTGCCATCAGTGATCCAACGCGGGCCTGGGGGATAGCGGGTCAAGAGACCCAGTACTTC.

The rearrangement links TRBV24-1 to TRBJ1-1; D is possibly TRBD1 (5 bases). The CDR3 consists of 15 residues. Germline CDR1 is KGHDR and CDR2 is SFDVKD. V was cut by 10 bases and J by 3 bases, with 20 bases left in between. The CDR3 nucleotides read TGTGCCACGATAGTAACAGGAACAAAGGACACTGAAGCTTTCTTT. It translates to CATIVTGTKDTEAFF.

This clonotype was recorded many times. The chain uses TRBV29-1 and TRBJ2-5; D gene uncertain. In germline, CDR1 is SQVTM, CDR2 ANQGSEA. The ends were cut back, 4 bases at V and 1 base at J, with 7 bases in the middle. The CDR3 sequence is 12 residues long. CDR3 amino acids: CSVVFSQETQYF. The CDR3 DNA sequence: TGCAGCGTTGTCTTCTCCCAAGAGACCCAGTACTTC.

The chain combines TRBV7-9 with TRBJ1-1, with D hard to call. In germline, CDR1 is SEHNR, CDR2 FQNEAQ (reference sequence). This CDR3 has 13 residues. The V gene lost 7 bases and the J gene lost 1 base, with 10 bases spanning the gap. DNA for the CDR3: TGTGCCAGCATACAGAGGGAGAACACTGAAGCTTTCTTT. Translated, it gives CASIQRENTEAFF.

Details on this clonotype: A read error may account for a junction end that differs from germline. The chain combines TRBV15 with TRBJ2-7; 13 bases align to TRBD2. The CDR3 is 15 amino acids. CDR1 is LNHNV, CDR2 YYDKDF, per germline (reference sequence). In nucleotides, the CDR3 is TGTGCTACCAGCAGCCAAGGACTAGCGGGAGCCGAGCAGTACTTC. This encodes CATSSQGLAGAEQYF.

This clonotype was seen a handful of times. Mismatch with germline at one junction end may stem from a read error. The chain employs TRBV2 and TRBJ2-7; D uncertain. The CDR3 contains 14 residues. In germline, CDR1 is SNHLY, CDR2 FYNNEI. CDR3 in DNA: TGTGCCAGTTCAAACGGCGCCGGCCCCTACGGGCAGTACTTC. It translates to CASSNGAGPYGQYF.

This chain joins TRBV11-2 and TRBJ1-5, with a possible D match to TRBD1 (5 bases). From germline, CDR1 is SGHAT and CDR2 FQNNGV. The CDR3 loop spans 17 amino acids. V was pared by 4 bases and J by 4 bases, with 20 bases between. The CDR3 loop is CASSWGGTHGGNQPQHF. The CDR3 nucleotides are TGTGCCAGCAGCTGGGGGGGGACCCACGGTGGAAATCAGCCCCAGCATTTT.

As for this clonotype: A junction boundary mismatches the germline segment, possibly from a read error. The chain has TRBV14 and TRBJ2-7; the D gene is possibly TRBD2 (5 bases). The closer fit of TRBJ2-1 to the DNA end suggests the J call may be wrong. The CDR3 loop spans 16 amino acids. From germline, CDR1 is SGHDN and CDR2 FVKESK. CDR3 sequence: CASSDYRLSARNEQFF. DNA of the CDR3: TGCGCCAGCAGTGACTATCGACTATCTGCTCGCAATGAGCAGTTCTTC.

In this sample, this clonotype turned up many times. This chain joins TRBV20-1 and TRBJ1-2; D not certain. Trimming left V 1 base short and J 7 bases short, with 16 bases between. In germline, CDR1 is DFQATT, CDR2 SNEGSKA (reference sequence). The CDR3 spans 14 residues. CDR3 in amino acids: CSARVPSRMAGYTF. The CDR3, as DNA: TGCAGTGCTAGAGTCCCTTCAAGGATGGCTGGCTACACCTTC.

A word on this clonotype: Sequence at one end of the junction differs from germline and may be a read error. J is TRBJ1-5 and V is TRBV7-3; D unclear. CDR3 length: 15 amino acids. The germline V gene encodes CDR1 SGHTA and CDR2 FQGTGA. CDR3: CASSGPGRGNQPQHF. DNA of the CDR3: TGTGCAAGCAGTGGCCCGGGCCGGGGCAATCAGCCCCAGCATTTT.

In DNA, the CDR3 is TGTGCCACCAGCAGCTTGACGTCAGGGGTTGGCTACACCTTC. Its translation is CATSSLTSGVGYTF. The chain carries TRBV15 and TRBJ1-2, with D tentatively TRBD1 (6 bases). Per germline, CDR1 LNHNV and CDR2 YYDKDF (reference sequence). V was trimmed by 3 bases and J by 7 bases, leaving 15 bases between them. The CDR3 sequence is 14 residues long.

The gene calls are TRBV7-2 and TRBJ1-6; 7 nucleotides align to TRBD1. CDR3 length: 15 residues. The junction had 6 bases not matched to a gene; V was cut back by 3 bases and J by 7 bases. Germline values: CDR1 SGHTA, CDR2 FQGNSA. CDR3 nucleotide sequence: TGTGCCAGCAGCTTTACAGGGGATCTGAATTCACCCCTCCACTTT. The encoded protein is CASSFTGDLNSPLHF.

V gene TRBV20-1 combines with J gene TRBJ1-2; D possibly corresponds to TRBD1 (5 bases). The CDR3 has 14 residues. With 0 bases removed from V and 4 bases from J, the gap between germline ends came to 12 bases. Per germline, CDR1 DFQATT and CDR2 SNEGSKA (reference sequence). CDR3 loop: CSARESLRGYGYTF. The CDR3 DNA sequence: TGCAGTGCTAGAGAAAGCCTTAGGGGCTATGGCTACACCTTC.

This clonotype was counted a few times. The chain joins TRBV6-6 to TRBJ1-2; a possible D gene is TRBD1 (5 bases). V was shortened by 8 bases and J by 1 base, with 5 bases between the two germline ends. The CDR3 has 11 residues. Germline V lookup: CDR1 MNHNY, CDR2 SVGAGI (reference sequence). CDR3 sequence (DNA): TGTGCCAGCGGGGGTAACTATGGCTACACCTTC. This sequence encodes CASGGNYGYTF.

This clonotype was found many times. The V gene is TRBV10-3, the J gene TRBJ1-1; D not resolved. CDR1 ENHRY and CDR2 SYGVKD come from the germline V gene. The CDR3 contains 15 residues. V lost 0 bases, J lost 5 bases, and 13 bases lay in between. The CDR3 DNA sequence: TGTGCCATCAGTGAGTCCGGGGTGAGGGAGACTGAAGCTTTCTTT. Translated: CAISESGVRETEAFF.